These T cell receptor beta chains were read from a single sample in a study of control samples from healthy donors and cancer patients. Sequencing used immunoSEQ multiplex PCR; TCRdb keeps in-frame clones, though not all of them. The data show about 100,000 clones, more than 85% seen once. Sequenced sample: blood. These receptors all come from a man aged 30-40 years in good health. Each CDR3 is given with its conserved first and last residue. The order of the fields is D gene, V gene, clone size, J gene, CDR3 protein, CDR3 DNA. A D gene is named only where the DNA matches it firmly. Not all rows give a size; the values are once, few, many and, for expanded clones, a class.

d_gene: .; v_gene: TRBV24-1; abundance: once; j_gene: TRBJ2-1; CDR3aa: CASAASRYNEQFF; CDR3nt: TGTGCCTCCGCAGCTAGTCGCTACAATGAGCAGTTCTTC
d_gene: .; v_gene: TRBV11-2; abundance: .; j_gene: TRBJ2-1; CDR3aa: CASSLEGRALYNEQFF; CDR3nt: TGTGCCAGCAGCTTAGAGGGGCGGGCGCTGTACAATGAGCAGTTCTTC
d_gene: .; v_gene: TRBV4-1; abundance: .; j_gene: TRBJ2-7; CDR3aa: CASSQGFRGSHEQYF; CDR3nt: TGCGCCAGCAGCCAAGGGTTCAGGGGTTCCCACGAGCAGTACTTC
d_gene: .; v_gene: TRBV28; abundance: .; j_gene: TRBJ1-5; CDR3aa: CASSLGDGGGNQPQHF; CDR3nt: TGTGCCAGCAGTTTAGGGGATGGAGGGGGGAATCAGCCCCAGCATTTT
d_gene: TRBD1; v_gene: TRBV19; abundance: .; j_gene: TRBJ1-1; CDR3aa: CASRIPGQGLNTEAFF; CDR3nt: TGTGCCAGTAGAATACCGGGACAGGGGCTGAACACTGAAGCTTTCTTT
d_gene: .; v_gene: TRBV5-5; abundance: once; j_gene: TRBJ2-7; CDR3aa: CASSLASLYEQYF; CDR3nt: TGTGCCAGCAGCTTGGCTAGCCTCTACGAGCAGTACTTC
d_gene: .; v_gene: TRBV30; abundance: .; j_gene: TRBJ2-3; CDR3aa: CAWKQGGTSTDTQYF; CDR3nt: TGTGCCTGGAAACAGGGAGGGACTAGCACAGATACGCAGTATTTT
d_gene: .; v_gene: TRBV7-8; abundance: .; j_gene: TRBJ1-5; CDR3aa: CASSSYGTVYNQPQHF; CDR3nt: TGTGCCAGCAGCTCGTACGGGACGGTCTACAATCAGCCCCAGCATTTT
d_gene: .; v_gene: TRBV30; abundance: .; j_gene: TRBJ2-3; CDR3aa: CAWSDLIASSTDTQYF; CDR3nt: TGTGCCTGGAGTGACTTAATAGCGTCTAGCACAGATACGCAGTATTTT
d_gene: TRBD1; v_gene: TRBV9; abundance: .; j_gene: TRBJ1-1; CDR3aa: CASSVEGQGATEAFF; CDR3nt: TGTGCCAGCAGCGTAGAGGGACAGGGGGCAACTGAAGCTTTCTTT
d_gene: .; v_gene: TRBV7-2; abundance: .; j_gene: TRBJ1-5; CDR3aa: CASSGWGVGNQPQHF; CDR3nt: TGTGCCAGCAGCGGATGGGGGGTAGGGAATCAGCCCCAGCATTTT
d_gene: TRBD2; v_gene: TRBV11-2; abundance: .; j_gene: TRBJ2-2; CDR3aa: CASSPGTSGVSGELFF; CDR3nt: TGTGCCAGCAGCCCCGGGACTAGCGGGGTTTCCGGGGAGCTGTTTTTT
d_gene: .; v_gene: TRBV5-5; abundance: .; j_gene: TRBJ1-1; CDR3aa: CASSSGVNTEAFF; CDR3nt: TGTGCCAGCAGCTCGGGAGTGAACACTGAAGCTTTCTTT
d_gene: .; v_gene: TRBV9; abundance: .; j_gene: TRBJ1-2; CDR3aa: CASSAPGREFGYTF; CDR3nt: TGTGCCAGCAGCGCGCCGGGCAGGGAATTTGGCTACACCTTC
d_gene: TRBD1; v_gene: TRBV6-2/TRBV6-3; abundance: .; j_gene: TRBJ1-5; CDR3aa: CASSYSSATGLRNQPQHF; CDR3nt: TGTGCCAGCAGTTACTCGAGTGCGACAGGGTTGAGAAATCAGCCCCAGCATTTT
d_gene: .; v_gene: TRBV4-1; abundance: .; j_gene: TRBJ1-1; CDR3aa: CASSQYTRGTTNTEAFF; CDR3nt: TGCGCCAGCAGCCAATATACGAGGGGGACAACGAACACTGAAGCTTTCTTT
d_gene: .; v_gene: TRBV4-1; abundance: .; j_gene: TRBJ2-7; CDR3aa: CASSQGRGAYEQYF; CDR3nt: TGCGCCAGCAGCCAAGGGAGGGGGGCCTACGAGCAGTACTTC
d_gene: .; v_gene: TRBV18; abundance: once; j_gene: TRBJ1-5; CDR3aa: CASSPLEGYQPQHF; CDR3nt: TGTGCCAGCTCACCACTCGAGGGATATCAGCCCCAGCATTTT
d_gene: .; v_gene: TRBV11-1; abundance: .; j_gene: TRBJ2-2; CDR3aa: CASSLEAGNTGELFF; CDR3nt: TGTGCCAGCAGCTTAGAGGCAGGCAACACCGGGGAGCTGTTTTTT
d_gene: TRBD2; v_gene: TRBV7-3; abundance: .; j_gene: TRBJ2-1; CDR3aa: CASSPSSGGEGNEQFF; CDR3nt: TGTGCCAGCAGCCCCTCTAGCGGGGGGGAGGGCAATGAGCAGTTCTTC
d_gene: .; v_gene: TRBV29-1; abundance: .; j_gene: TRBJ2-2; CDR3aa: CSVEGDYTGELFF; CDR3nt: TGCAGCGTTGAAGGGGACTACACCGGGGAGCTGTTTTTT
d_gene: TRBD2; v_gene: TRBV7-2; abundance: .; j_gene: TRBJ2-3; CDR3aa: CASSWTSGNTDTQYF; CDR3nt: TGTGCCAGCAGCTGGACTAGCGGAAACACAGATACGCAGTATTTT
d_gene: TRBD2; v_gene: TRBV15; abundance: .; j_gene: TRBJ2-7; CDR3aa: CATSRDQSGIYEQYF; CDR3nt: TGTGCCACCAGCAGAGACCAAAGCGGGATCTACGAGCAGTACTTC
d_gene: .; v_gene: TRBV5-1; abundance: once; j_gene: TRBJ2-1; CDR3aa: CASSSGLSYNEQFF; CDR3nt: TGCGCCAGCAGCTCGGGACTCTCCTACAATGAGCAGTTCTTC
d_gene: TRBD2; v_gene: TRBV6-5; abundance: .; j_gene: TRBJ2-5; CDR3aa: CASSYSGSSGETQYF; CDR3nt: TGTGCCAGCAGTTACTCGGGTTCTAGCGGAGAGACCCAGTACTTC
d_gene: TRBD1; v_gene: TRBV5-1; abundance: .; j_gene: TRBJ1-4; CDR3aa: CASSLDLTGRAEKLFF; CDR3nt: TGCGCCAGCAGCTTGGATTTGACAGGGAGGGCTGAAAAACTGTTTTTT
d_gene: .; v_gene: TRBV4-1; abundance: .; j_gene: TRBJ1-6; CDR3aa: CASSQRVGNSPLHF; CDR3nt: TGCGCCAGCAGCCAGCGGGTCGGGAATTCACCCCTCCACTTT
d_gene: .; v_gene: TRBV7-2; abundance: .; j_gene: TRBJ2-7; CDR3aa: CASSGDSYEQYF; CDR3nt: TGTGCCAGCAGCGGAGACAGCTACGAGCAGTACTTC
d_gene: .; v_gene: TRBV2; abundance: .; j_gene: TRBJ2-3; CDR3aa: CASVGGGTDTQYF; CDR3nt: TGTGCCAGCGTTGGCGGGGGCACAGATACGCAGTATTTT
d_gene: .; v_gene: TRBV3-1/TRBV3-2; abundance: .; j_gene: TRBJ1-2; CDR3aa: CASSQAQSTYGYTF; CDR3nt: TGTGCCAGCAGCCAAGCCCAAAGTACCTATGGCTACACCTTC
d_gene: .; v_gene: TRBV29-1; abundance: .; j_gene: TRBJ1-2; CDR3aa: CSVPKMVLKGGYTF; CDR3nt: TGCAGCGTTCCAAAGATGGTCCTAAAGGGGGGCTACACCTTC
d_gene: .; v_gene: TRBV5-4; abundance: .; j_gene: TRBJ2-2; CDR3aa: CASSLEHGGPEELFF; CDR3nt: TGTGCCAGCAGCTTGGAGCACGGTGGACCCGAGGAGCTGTTTTTT
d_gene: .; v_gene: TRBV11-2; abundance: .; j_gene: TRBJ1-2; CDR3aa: CASSGMGGHPNYGYTF; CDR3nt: TGTGCCAGCAGCGGAATGGGCGGACATCCTAACTATGGCTACACCTTC
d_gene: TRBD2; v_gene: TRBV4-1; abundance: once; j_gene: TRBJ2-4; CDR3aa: CASSQVTAGDVNIQYF; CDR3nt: TGCGCCAGCAGCCAAGTTACGGCGGGAGATGTAAACATTCAGTACTTC
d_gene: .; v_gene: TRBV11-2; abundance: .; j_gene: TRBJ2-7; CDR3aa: CASSLDPEDEQYF; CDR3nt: TGTGCCAGCAGCTTAGATCCGGAAGACGAGCAGTACTTC
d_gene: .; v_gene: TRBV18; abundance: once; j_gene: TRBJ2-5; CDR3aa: CASSPYEETQYF; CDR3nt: TGTGCCAGCTCACCGTATGAAGAGACCCAGTACTTC
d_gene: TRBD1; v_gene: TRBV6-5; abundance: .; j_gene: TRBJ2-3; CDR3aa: CASSLDRGGTDTQYF; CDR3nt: TGTGCCAGCAGCTTGGACAGGGGAGGCACAGATACGCAGTATTTT
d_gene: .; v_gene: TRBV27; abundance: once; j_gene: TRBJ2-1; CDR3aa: CASREGPSYNEQFF; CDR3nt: TGTGCCAGTCGAGAGGGACCCTCGTACAATGAGCAGTTCTTC
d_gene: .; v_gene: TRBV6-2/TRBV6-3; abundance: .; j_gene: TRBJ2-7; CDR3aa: CASSYSSLRDEQYF; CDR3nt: TGTGCCAGCAGTTACTCGTCCCTCAGGGACGAGCAGTACTTC
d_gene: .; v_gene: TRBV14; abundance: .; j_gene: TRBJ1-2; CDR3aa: CASSQDDVRGGTSFF; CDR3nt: TGTGCCAGCAGCCAAGACGATGTTCGAGGGGGGACATCCTTCTTC